This entry concerns a single T cell receptor (beta chain). Its cognate antigen is unknown. Before the COVID-19 pandemic, during about 2010-2018, CD4+ T cells were taken from unexposed donors. After about 10 days of culture, CD4+ T cells were isolated. This entry belongs to a study of CD4 T cells in relation to SARS-CoV-2 and coronaviruses. The assay was immunoSEQ multiplex PCR, and TCRdb's table has in-frame clones only and misses some. Of 30,000 or so clones in the sample, less than 80% are singletons; the top ten hold more than 9%. V shed 6 bases and J shed 8 bases, with 16 bases lying between them. CDR1 and CDR2 from the germline V gene are MNHEY and SVGAGI. There are 13 residues in the CDR3.

The sample comprised CD4+ T cells from PBMCs, cultured in vitro. This sequence was found in a human donor in good health. This chain uses TRBV6-5 with TRBJ1-2; D ambiguous. The CDR3 reads CASSAGAIGGYTF. CDR3 coding DNA: TGTGCCAGCAGCGCTGGCGCTATTGGAGGCTACACCTTC.